A single sample gave rise to the 18 T cell receptor beta chains below, sequenced in a study of cytomegalovirus exposure and HLA in healthy donors. Sequenced by immunoSEQ multiplex PCR; TCRdb stores in-frame clones only, minus some. The sample yields over 130,000 clones, approximately 86% seen once. Material: PBMCs. The receptors here all came from a man aged 18 to 30 in good health and CMV-seropositive.

V usage is TRBV19 and J usage is TRBJ1-5; TRBD1 matches at 11 bases. V dropped 1 base and J dropped 9; count of bases not matched to a gene: 8. Germline V gene lookup returns CDR1 LNHDA and CDR2 SQIVND (reference sequence). This CDR3 has 16 amino acids. CDR3 bases: TGTGCCAGTAGTATAGGGGGGACAGGGGGAAAGGGGCCCCAGCATTTT. This translates into CASSIGGTGGKGPQHF.

The CDR3 protein is CASSQGTGGDGYTF. For the CDR3, the DNA is TGTGCCAGCAGCCAAGGGACAGGGGGCGATGGCTACACCTTC. This chain joins TRBV4-2 and TRBJ1-2, with 11 positions matching TRBD1. The J segment lost 6 bases and the V segment lost 1 base, leaving 1 base of the junction unmatched. CDR1 is LGHNA and CDR2 is YNFKEQ in the germline V gene. The CDR3 consists of 14 residues.

The rearrangement links TRBV6-1 to TRBJ2-4; maybe TRBD2 (5 bases). V lost 3 bases, J lost 9 bases, and 18 bases lay in between. This CDR3 has 15 residues. Germline lookup yields CDR1 MNHNS and CDR2 SASEGT. The CDR3 protein is CASSEKEAIFGIQYF. CDR3 DNA: TGTGCCAGCAGTGAGAAGGAGGCCATATTCGGCATTCAGTACTTC.

The genes are TRBV6-5 and TRBJ2-7; 9 positions agree with TRBD1. The V and J ends lost 6 bases and 0 bases, in that order; junction bases with no gene match: 3. Germline CDR1 MNHEY, CDR2 SVGAGI. The CDR3 is 14 residues long. The CDR3 nucleotides are TGTGCCAGCAGACAGACAGGGGGCTCCTACGAGCAGTACTTC. It is translated as CASRQTGGSYEQYF.

The rearrangement links TRBV4-2 to TRBJ2-1; 14 bases line up with TRBD2. Germline V gene sequence: CDR1 LGHNA, CDR2 YNFKEQ. Trimming cost V 3 bases and J 9 bases; bases outside gene matches: 7. This CDR3 is 16 amino acids long. The CDR3 is CASSQATSGGASEQFF. The CDR3 DNA reads TGTGCCAGCAGCCAGGCGACTAGCGGGGGGGCTAGTGAGCAGTTCTTC.

This clone has only one observation. V and J are TRBV2 and TRBJ2-3; 12 bases fit TRBD2. The ends lost 3 bases at V and 5 bases at J; junction bases unmatched: 6. Germline CDR1 SNHLY, CDR2 FYNNEI. The CDR3 length is 16 residues. CDR3 sequence reads: CASSDRTSGVGDTQYF. CDR3 nucleotide sequence: TGTGCCAGCAGTGACCGGACTAGCGGGGTGGGAGATACGCAGTATTTT.

This clone was seen a few times. The chain joins TRBV6-6 to TRBJ2-5, with D unclear. Looked up from germline, CDR1 is MNHNY and CDR2 is SVGAGI (reference sequence). V lost 6 bases and J lost 6, with 11 bases in between. The CDR3 contains 12 residues. CDR3 protein: CASRTRSQTQYF. The CDR3 nucleotides are TGTGCCAGCAGAACCCGCAGTCAGACCCAGTACTTC.

This rearrangement joins TRBV5-1 to TRBJ2-5, with 7 bases that match TRBD1. V lost 3 bases, J lost 2 bases, and 1 base stayed unmatched. Germline CDR1 is SGHRS and CDR2 is YFSETQ. The CDR3 loop spans 13 amino acids. In nucleotides, the CDR3 is TGCGCCAGCAGCTGGGACAGTCAAGAGACCCAGTACTTC. Amino acids: CASSWDSQETQYF.

In its sample, this clone was seen a few times. The chain employs TRBV30 and TRBJ1-2, with TRBD1 identical over 10 bases. The V gene's germline CDR1 is GTSNPN and CDR2 SVGIG (reference sequence). The CDR3 contains 14 residues. Trimming took 1 base from V and 8 from J; bases not matched to a gene: 7. CDR3 nucleotide sequence: TGTGCCTGGAGTGCTCCGGGACAGGGGTTCGGCTACACCTTC. It specifies CAWSAPGQGFGYTF.

The chain joins TRBV2 to TRBJ2-3, with 10 bases matching TRBD2. V shed 3 bases, J shed 5 bases, and the junction held 5 bases outside the gene matches. Germline CDR1 and CDR2: SNHLY and FYNNEI. The CDR3 is 15 amino acids. The CDR3 loop reads CASSESGRAQDTQYF. The DNA of the CDR3 is TGTGCCAGCAGTGAGAGCGGGAGGGCCCAAGATACGCAGTATTTT.

In its sample, this clone was seen a few times. This chain connects TRBV11-2 to TRBJ2-7, with 8 nucleotides matching TRBD2. V was pared by 2 bases and J by 5 bases, with 17 bases of the junction left unmatched. CDR3 length equals 18 residues. Germline V gene sequence: CDR1 SGHAT, CDR2 FQNNGV. CDR3: CASSLSPTSAKLGNEQYF. The CDR3 DNA follows: TGTGCCAGCAGCTTATCCCCGACTAGCGCGAAGCTGGGCAACGAGCAGTACTTC.

The V call is TRBV29-1, the J call TRBJ2-1; perhaps TRBD2 as D (6 bases). Germline CDR1 SQVTM, CDR2 ANQGSEA. The germline V and J ends were trimmed by 7 bases and 6 bases, with 13 bases remaining between them. The CDR3 is 12 amino acids. CDR3 DNA: TGCAGCGGCCGGGACTTGGGCAATGAGCAGTTCTTC. It yields the protein CSGRDLGNEQFF.

This chain uses TRBV5-8 with TRBJ2-5; no definite D call. Looked up from germline, CDR1 is SGHTS and CDR2 is YDEGEE. Trimming pared 4 bases from V and 1 base from J, leaving 8 bases between. CDR3 length equals 13 residues. The CDR3 region is CASSPGTQETQYF. Written as DNA, the CDR3 is TGTGCCAGCAGCCCAGGAACCCAAGAGACCCAGTACTTC. Filled out from reference TRBV5-8 and TRBJ2-5, the complete variable domain reads EAGVTQSPTHLIKTRGQQATLRCSPISGHTSVYWYQQALGLGLQFLLWYDEGEERNRGNFPPRFSGRQFPNYSSELNVNALELEDSALYLCASSPGTQETQYFGPGTRLLVL.

The chain couples TRBV5-1 to TRBJ2-7, with unresolved D. The CDR3 covers 11 residues. With 6 bases removed from V and 3 bases from J, the gap between germline ends came to 7 bases. CDR1 and CDR2 from the germline V gene are SGHRS and YFSETQ. CDR3 residues: CASKPHYEQYF. CDR3 in DNA: TGCGCCAGCAAGCCCCACTACGAGCAGTACTTC.

The rearrangement uses TRBV23-1 and TRBJ2-7; TRBD2 agrees at 9 bases. TRBV23-1 is placed among ORFs of uncertain function. This CDR3 has 18 residues. J lost 0 bases, V lost 7 bases, and 16 bases had no gene match. The chain's CDR3 is CASTPRRGGPKVSYEQYF. DNA of the CDR3: TGCGCCAGCACCCCGAGGCGGGGGGGTCCAAAGGTCTCCTACGAGCAGTACTTC.

This sequence joins TRBV29-1 and TRBJ2-1; 8 bases are shared with TRBD2. There are 14 residues in the CDR3. CDR1 and CDR2 from the germline V gene are SQVTM and ANQGSEA. V was pared by 4 bases and J by 10 bases, with 12 bases of the junction left unmatched. The CDR3 loop reads CSVAIAGSAGEQFF. In DNA, the CDR3 is TGCAGCGTTGCTATAGCGGGGTCAGCGGGAGAGCAGTTCTTC.

This chain links TRBV15 with TRBJ2-1; unclear D gene. Between the trimmed V and J ends, which lost 0 bases and 10 bases, there was a span of 13 bases. CDR1 and CDR2 from the germline V gene are LNHNV and YYDKDF (reference sequence). The CDR3 contains 14 residues. CDR3 DNA sequence: TGTGCCACCAGCAGAGAGTGGATATTCGGGGAGCAGTTCTTC. It encodes CATSREWIFGEQFF. Variable domain in full (rest from reference TRBV15 and TRBJ2-1): DAMVIQNPRYQVTQFGKPVTLSCSQTLNHNVMYWYQQKSSQAPKLLFHYYDKDFNNEADTPDNFQSRRPNTSFCFLDIRSPGLGDTAMYLCATSREWIFGEQFFGPGTRLTVL.

This clone was found once. V is TRBV5-6 and J is TRBJ2-5; D perhaps matches TRBD2 (5 bases). Germline loops: CDR1 SGHDT, CDR2 YYEEEE. The V end lost 2 bases, the J end lost 9 bases, and 17 bases lay between the germline ends. This CDR3 has 14 residues. The CDR3 coding sequence is TGTGCCAGCAGCTTTTCGACATCCCCCGGGGCCCAGTACTTC. Translated: CASSFSTSPGAQYF.